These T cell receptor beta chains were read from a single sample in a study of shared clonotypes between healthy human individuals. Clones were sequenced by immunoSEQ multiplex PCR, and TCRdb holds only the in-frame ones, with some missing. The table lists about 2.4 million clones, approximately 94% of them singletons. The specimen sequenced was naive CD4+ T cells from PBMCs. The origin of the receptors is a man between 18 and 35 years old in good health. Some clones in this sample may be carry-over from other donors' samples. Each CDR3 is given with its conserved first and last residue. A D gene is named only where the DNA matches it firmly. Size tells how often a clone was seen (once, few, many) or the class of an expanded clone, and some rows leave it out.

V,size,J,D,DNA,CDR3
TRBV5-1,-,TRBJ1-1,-,TGCGCCAGCAGCTTAGCCAGCGGACCTAACACTGAAGCTTTCTTT,CASSLASGPNTEAFF
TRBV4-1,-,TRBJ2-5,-,TGCGCCAGCAGCCGTGGTGGCATCCAAGAGACCCAGTACTTC,CASSRGGIQETQYF
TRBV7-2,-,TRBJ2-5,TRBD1,TGTGCCAGCAGCTTCGGACAGGGAGAGACCCAGTACTTC,CASSFGQGETQYF
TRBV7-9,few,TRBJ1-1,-,TGTGCCAGCAGCTTTTCAGAGTACACTGAAGCTTTCTTT,CASSFSEYTEAFF
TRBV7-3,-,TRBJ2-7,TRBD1,TGTGCCAGCAGCTTAGGGACAGGGTTGACCTACGAGCAGTACTTC,CASSLGTGLTYEQYF
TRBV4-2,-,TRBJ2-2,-,TGTGCCAGCAGCCAGCCTACGAGTGCCGGGGAGCTGTTTTTT,CASSQPTSAGELFF
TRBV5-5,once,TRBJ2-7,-,TGTGCCAGCAGCTTAAACAGGCCAGAACAGTACTTC,CASSLNRPEQYF
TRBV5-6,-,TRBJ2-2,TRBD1,TGTGCCAGCAGCTGGCCCCGGGGTACAGGGGGCGCATCCGGGGAGCTGTTTTTT,CASSWPRGTGGASGELFF
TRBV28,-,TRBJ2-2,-,TGCGCCAGCAGTTTAGGCTCCTGGGAAAACACCGGGGAGCTGTTTTTT,CASSLGSWENTGELFF
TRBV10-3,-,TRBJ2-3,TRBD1,TGTGCCATCAGTGTAGGACAGGGTGGCAGCACAGATACGCAGTATTTT,CAISVGQGGSTDTQYF
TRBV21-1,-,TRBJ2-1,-,TGTGCCAGCGAGGTTCGGGACAGGGTCTCCAATGAGCAGTTCTTC,CASEVRDRVSNEQFF
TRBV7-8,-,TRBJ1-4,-,TGTGCCAGCAGCTTAGTATTGGATAAAAAACTGTTTTTT,CASSLVLDKKLFF
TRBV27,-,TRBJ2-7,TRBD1,TGTGCCAGCGCCCGGACAGGGGTCTACGAGCAGTACTTC,CASARTGVYEQYF
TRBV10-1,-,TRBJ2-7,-,TGCGCCAGCAACACCGGGATGAGCTCCTACGAGCAGTACTTC,CASNTGMSSYEQYF
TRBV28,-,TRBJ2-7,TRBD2,TGTGCCAGCAGGGGTGGCGGGAGCGGATCCTACGAGCAGTACTTC,CASRGGGSGSYEQYF
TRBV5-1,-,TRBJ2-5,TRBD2,TGCGCCAGCAGTGGGCCGGGAGGGCCTTCGGAGACCCAGTACTTC,CASSGPGGPSETQYF
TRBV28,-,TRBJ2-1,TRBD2,TGTGCCAGCAGTCCCTATAGCGGGAGTCCTGCCAATGAGCAGTTCTTC,CASSPYSGSPANEQFF
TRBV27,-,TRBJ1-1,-,TGTGCCAGCAGTGTATCCAGGGAAACGAGCCAAATGAACACTGAAGCTTTCTTT,CASSVSRETSQMNTEAFF
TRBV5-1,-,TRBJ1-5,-,TGCGCCAGCAGCTTGGAGGGTGGGGTCAATCAGCCCCAGCATTTT,CASSLEGGVNQPQHF
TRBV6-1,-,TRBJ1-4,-,TGTGCCAGCAGTGAACTCGTAAGGAGGGGAGAGCTACTGTTTTTT,CASSELVRRGELLFF